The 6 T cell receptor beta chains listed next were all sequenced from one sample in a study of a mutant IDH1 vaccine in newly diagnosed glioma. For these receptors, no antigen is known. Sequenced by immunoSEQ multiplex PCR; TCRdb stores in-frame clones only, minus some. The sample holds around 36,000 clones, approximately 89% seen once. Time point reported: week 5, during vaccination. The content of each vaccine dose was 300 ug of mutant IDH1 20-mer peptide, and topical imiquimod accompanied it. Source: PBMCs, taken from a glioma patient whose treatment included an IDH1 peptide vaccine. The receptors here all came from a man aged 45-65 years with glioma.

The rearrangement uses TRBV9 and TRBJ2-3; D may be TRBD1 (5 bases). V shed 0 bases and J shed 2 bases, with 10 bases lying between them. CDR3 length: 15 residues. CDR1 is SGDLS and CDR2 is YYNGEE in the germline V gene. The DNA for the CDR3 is TGTGCCAGCAGCGTAGAAGGCAGGGCCACAGATACGCAGTATTTT. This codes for CASSVEGRATDTQYF.

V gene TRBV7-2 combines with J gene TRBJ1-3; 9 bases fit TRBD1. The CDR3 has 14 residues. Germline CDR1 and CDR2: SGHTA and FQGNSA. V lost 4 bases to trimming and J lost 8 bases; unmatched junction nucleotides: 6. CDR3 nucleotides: TGTGCCAGCAGCTCCTGGACAGGGGAGGACACCATATATTTT. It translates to CASSSWTGEDTIYF.

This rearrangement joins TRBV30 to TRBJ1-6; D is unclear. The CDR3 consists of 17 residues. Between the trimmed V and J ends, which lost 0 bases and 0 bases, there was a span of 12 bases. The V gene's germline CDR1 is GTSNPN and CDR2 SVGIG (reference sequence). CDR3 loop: CAWSVTSWSSYNSPLHF. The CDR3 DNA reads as TGTGCCTGGAGTGTAACCTCGTGGAGCTCCTATAATTCACCCCTCCACTTT.

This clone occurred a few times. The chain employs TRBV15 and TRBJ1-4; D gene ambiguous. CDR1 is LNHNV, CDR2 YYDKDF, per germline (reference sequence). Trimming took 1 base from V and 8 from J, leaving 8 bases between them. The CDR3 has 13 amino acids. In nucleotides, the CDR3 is TGTGCCACCAGCAGAGTTATAGGGGAAAAACTGTTTTTT. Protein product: CATSRVIGEKLFF.

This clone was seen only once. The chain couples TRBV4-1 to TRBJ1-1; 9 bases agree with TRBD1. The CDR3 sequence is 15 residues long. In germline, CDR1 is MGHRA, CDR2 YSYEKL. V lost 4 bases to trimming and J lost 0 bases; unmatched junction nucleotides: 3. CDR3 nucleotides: TGCGCCAGCAGCCCTCGGACAGGGGTGAACACTGAAGCTTTCTTT. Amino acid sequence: CASSPRTGVNTEAFF.

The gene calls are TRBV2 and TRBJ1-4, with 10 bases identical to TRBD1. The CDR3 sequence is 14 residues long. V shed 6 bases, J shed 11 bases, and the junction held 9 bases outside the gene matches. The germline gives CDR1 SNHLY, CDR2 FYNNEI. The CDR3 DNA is TGTGCCAGCAGACCGGGACAGGGGATGGGGAAACTGTTTTTT. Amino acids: CASRPGQGMGKLFF.